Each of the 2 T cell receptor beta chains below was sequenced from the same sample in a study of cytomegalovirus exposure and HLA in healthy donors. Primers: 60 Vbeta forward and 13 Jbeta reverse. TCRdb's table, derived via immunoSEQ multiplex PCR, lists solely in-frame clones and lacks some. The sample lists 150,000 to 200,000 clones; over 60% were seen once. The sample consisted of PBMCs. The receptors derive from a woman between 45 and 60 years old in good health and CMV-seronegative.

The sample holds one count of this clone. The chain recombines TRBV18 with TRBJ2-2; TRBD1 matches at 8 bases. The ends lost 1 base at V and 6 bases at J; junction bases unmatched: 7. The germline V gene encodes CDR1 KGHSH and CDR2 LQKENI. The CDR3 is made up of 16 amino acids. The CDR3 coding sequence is TGTGCCAGCTCACCACTCCGGGACAGGTCTTCCGGGGAGCTGTTTTTT. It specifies CASSPLRDRSSGELFF.

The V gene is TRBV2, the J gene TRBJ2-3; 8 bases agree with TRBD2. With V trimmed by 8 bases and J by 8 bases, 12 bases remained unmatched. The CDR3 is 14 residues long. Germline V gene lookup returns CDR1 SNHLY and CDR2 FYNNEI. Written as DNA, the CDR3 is TGTGCCAGCCCGGACGGGGGGGAGGGAGGTACGCAGTATTTT. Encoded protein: CASPDGGEGGTQYF. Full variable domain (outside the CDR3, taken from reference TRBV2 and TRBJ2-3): EPEVTQTPSHQVTQMGQEVILRCVPISNHLYFYWYRQILGQKVEFLVSFYNNEISEKSEIFDDQFSVERPDGSNFTLKIRSTKLEDSAMYFCASPDGGEGGTQYFGPGTRLTVL.